This T cell receptor (beta chain) was profiled in a study of CD8 T cells in Susac syndrome. The study used treatment-naive patients who had stable or active relapsing-remitting disease as multiple sclerosis controls. The CDR3 extends over 15 amino acids. The germline V gene encodes CDR1 KGHSH and CDR2 LQKENI. V dropped 5 bases and J dropped 9 bases, with 17 bases sitting between them. The authors reverse transcribed roughly 0.45 to 1 ug RNA with random hexamers. TCRdb analysed the immunoSEQ multiplex PCR reads with MiXCR anew, one entry per CDR3 protein. In the table there are approximately 200,000 distinct CDR3 sequences, 85% to 95% of which are singletons.

Sequencing was done on a sample of CD4+ T cells from PBMCs. This TCR was sampled from a human donor with multiple sclerosis. The J gene is TRBJ1-6, the V gene TRBV18; weak D call: TRBD1 (6 bases). The CDR3 coding sequence is TGTGCCAGCTCATCATCGACAGGTTTGGGTTCACCCCTCCACTTT. Protein product: CASSSSTGLGSPLHF.